These 3 T cell receptor beta chains originate from one sample sequenced in a study of blood T cells in healthy people across ages. It was with a sample-barcoded 5' primer and a J-beta primer mix that a second PCR of about 7 to 12 cycles was run. TCRdb recomputed calls from the 5' RACE reads with MiXCR, one row per CDR3 protein. The sample includes approximately 960,000 distinct CDR3 sequences, under 35% of them seen just once. The data also belong to a second study, concerning T cells of mothers and their children.

Sequencing was carried out using blood. The receptors derive from a middle-aged woman in good health.

Concerning this clonotype itself: A read error may explain this, as a much larger clone is one base away. The conserved phenylalanine or tryptophan normally closing the CDR3 is absent here, so this likely arose from a read error. This rearrangement joins TRBV28 to TRBJ2-1, with 7 bases aligning to TRBD2. The V gene's germline CDR1 is MDHEN and CDR2 SYDVKM. The CDR3 is 13 residues long. V lost 6 bases to trimming and J lost 4 bases; unmatched junction nucleotides: 3. The CDR3 region is CASRAGYYNEQFL. In nucleotides, the CDR3 is TGTGCCAGCAGAGCGGGGTATTACAATGAGCAGTTCTTG.

This clonotype occurred many times. CDR3 residues: CASSVTGKTEQYF. CDR3 DNA sequence: TGTGCCAGCAGCGTTACAGGGAAAACCGAGCAGTACTTC. V and J are TRBV9 and TRBJ2-7, with D possibly being TRBD1 (6 bases). V dropped 2 bases and J dropped 6 bases, with 12 bases sitting between them. CDR1 SGDLS and CDR2 YYNGEE come from the germline V gene. The CDR3 has 13 amino acids.

V is TRBV30 and J is TRBJ1-4, with 11 bases lining up with TRBD1. The CDR3 has 14 residues. The junction had 8 bases not matched to a gene; V was cut back by 7 bases and J by 7 bases. The germline gives CDR1 GTSNPN, CDR2 SVGIG (reference sequence). The CDR3 DNA sequence: TGTGCCTACTTCCGGACAGGGGGCGGTGAAAAACTGTTTTTT. This translates into CAYFRTGGGEKLFF.